This T cell receptor (beta chain) stems from a study of cytomegalovirus exposure and HLA in healthy donors. Study details: Of roughly 360 genotyped donors, 80% to 85% grouped in the Caucasian-associated ancestry cluster. Study conclusions and caveats: HLA alleles showed associations with 16,951 TCR beta sequences in a later analysis, at a 0.05 false discovery rate. The records held CMV serostatus as the only immune exposure information.

On this clone itself: Its antigen is currently unknown.

The PCR was carried out with 60 Vbeta primers and 13 Jbeta primers. Produced via immunoSEQ multiplex PCR; TCRdb's table is partial and in-frame only. The data contain roughly 220,000 clones, approximately 78% of them seen just once; the ten biggest clones take up around 3%. Germline-derived CDR1 and CDR2 are GTSNPN and SVGIG (reference sequence). The CDR3 is 15 residues long. The J segment lost 1 base and the V segment lost 0 bases, leaving 4 bases of the junction unmatched. The receptor's source is a woman aged 40 to 50 in good health and CMV-seronegative. Sequenced input: PBMCs. The J gene is TRBJ1-1, the V gene TRBV30, with 8 bases identical to TRBD1. CDR3 DNA sequence: TGTGCCTGGAGTGTTGGGCAGGGGGCGAACACTGAAGCTTTCTTT. Its protein is CAWSVGQGANTEAFF.